Below, one TCR beta chain is given with its context. This sample stems from a study of blood T cell repertoires in COVID-19. Turning to the study itself: Both acute and convalescent COVID-19 samples were obtained from the United States, Italy and Spain. The analysed material was cDNA or gDNA that came from T cells, B-cell-depleted T cells, or PBMCs.

The repertoire was sequenced with immunoSEQ multiplex PCR; TCRdb's copy has only in-frame clones and lacks some. The data hold 180,000 or so clones, with roughly 86% observed a single time. CDR3 length equals 14 residues. Per germline, CDR1 LNHDA and CDR2 SQIVND (reference sequence). The V gene end was trimmed by 5 bases and the J gene end by 3 bases; junction bases not matched to a gene: 3. This chain joins TRBV19 and TRBJ2-7, with 11 positions matching TRBD1. The TCR was taken from a man aged 18 to 35 with active or convalescent COVID-19. The sample comprised peripheral blood. The DNA of the CDR3 is TGTGCCAGTAGTTTCGGGACAGGGGGCTACGAGCAGTACTTC. The encoded protein is CASSFGTGGYEQYF.